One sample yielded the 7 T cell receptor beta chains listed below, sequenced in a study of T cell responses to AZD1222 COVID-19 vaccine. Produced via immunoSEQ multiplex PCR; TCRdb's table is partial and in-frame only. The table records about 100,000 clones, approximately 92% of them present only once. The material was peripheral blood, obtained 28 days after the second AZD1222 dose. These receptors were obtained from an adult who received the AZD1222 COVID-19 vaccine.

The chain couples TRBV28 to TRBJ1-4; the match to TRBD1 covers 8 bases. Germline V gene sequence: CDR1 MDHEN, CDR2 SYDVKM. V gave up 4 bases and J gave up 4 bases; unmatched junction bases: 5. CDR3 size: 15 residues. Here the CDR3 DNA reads TGTGCCAGCAGTTCGCCGACAGGGGATAATGAAAAACTGTTTTTT. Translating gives CASSSPTGDNEKLFF.

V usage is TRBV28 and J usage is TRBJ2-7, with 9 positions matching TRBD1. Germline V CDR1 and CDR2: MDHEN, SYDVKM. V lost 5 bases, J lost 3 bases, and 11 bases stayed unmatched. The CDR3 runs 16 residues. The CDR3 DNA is TGTGCCAGCAGTCTGGGGACAGGGCAACAAAACTACGAGCAGTACTTC. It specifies CASSLGTGQQNYEQYF.

CDR3 region: CASSQESPKRGAFF. The CDR3 nucleotides read TGTGCCAGCAGCCAAGAATCCCCAAAACGGGGGGCTTTCTTT. The V and J genes are TRBV3-1 (or the pseudogene TRBV3-2) and TRBJ1-1; tentatively, D is TRBD1 (5 bases). The V gene's germline CDR1 is LGHDT and CDR2 YNNKEL (reference sequence). The CDR3 has 14 amino acids. Trimming took off 0 bases at V and 11 bases at J, with 16 bases between the two ends.

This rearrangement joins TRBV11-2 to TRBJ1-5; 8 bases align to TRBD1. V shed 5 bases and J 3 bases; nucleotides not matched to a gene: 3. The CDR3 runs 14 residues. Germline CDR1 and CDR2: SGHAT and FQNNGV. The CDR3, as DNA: TGTGCCAGCAGCCCGGGACAGGCCAATCAGCCCCAGCATTTT. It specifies CASSPGQANQPQHF.

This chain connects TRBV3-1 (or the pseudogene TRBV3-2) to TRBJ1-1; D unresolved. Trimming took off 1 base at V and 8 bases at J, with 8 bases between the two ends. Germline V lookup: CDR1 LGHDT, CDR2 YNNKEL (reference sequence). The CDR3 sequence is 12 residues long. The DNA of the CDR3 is TGTGCCAGCAGCCAAGGGGGTTCGGAAGCTTTCTTT. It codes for CASSQGGSEAFF.

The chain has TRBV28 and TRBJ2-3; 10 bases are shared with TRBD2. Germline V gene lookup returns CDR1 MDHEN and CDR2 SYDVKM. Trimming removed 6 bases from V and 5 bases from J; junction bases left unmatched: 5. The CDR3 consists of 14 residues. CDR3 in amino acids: CASSTSGKIDTQYF. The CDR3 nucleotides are TGTGCCAGCAGCACTAGCGGGAAAATAGATACGCAGTATTTT.

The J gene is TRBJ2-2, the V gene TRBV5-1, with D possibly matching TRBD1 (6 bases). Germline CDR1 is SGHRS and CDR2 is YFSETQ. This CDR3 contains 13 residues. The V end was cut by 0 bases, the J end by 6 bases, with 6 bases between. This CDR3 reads CASSLDRAGELFF. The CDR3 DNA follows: TGCGCCAGCAGCTTGGACAGGGCCGGGGAGCTGTTTTTT.